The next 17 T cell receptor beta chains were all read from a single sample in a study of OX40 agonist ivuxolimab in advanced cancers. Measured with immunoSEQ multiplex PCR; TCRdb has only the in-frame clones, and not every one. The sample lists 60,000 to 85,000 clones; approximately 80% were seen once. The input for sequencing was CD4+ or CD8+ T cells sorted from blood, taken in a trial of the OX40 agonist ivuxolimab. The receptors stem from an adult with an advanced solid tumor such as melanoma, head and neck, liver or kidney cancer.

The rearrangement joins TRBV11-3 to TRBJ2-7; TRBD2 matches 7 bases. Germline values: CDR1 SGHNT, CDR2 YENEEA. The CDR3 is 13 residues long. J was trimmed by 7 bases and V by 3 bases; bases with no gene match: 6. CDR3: CASSLRLASEQYF. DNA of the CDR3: TGTGCCAGCAGCTTGAGACTAGCAAGTGAGCAGTACTTC.

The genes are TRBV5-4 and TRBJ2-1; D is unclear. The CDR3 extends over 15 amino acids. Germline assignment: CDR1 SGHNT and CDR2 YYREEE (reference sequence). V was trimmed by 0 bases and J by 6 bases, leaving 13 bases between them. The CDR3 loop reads CASSLGGLGTNEQFF. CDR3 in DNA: TGTGCCAGCAGCTTGGGGGGATTGGGTACCAATGAGCAGTTCTTC.

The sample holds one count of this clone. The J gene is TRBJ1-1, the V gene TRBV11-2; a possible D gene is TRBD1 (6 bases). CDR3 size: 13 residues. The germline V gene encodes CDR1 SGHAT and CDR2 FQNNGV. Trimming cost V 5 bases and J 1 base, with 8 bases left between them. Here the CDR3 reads CASSKQGNTEAFF. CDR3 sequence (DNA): TGTGCCAGCAGCAAACAGGGGAACACTGAAGCTTTCTTT.

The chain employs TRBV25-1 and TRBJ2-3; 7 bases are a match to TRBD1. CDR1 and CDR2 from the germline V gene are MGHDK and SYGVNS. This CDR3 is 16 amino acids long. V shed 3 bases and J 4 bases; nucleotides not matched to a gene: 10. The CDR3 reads CASSDNRGLGADTQYF. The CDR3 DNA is TGTGCCAGCAGTGACAACAGGGGTCTCGGGGCAGATACGCAGTATTTT.

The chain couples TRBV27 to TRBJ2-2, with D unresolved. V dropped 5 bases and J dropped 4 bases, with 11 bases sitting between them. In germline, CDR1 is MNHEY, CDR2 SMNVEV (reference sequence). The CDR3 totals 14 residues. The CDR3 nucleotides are TGTGCCAGCAGTCCAAGAGGCGGCACCGGGGAGCTGTTTTTT. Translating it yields CASSPRGGTGELFF.

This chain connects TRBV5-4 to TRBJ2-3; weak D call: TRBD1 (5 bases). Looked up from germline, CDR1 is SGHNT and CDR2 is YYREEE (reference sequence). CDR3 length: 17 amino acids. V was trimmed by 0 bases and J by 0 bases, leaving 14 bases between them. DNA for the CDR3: TGTGCCAGCAGCTTGGGGAGCAGGGCGTCTAGCACAGATACGCAGTATTTT. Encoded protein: CASSLGSRASSTDTQYF.

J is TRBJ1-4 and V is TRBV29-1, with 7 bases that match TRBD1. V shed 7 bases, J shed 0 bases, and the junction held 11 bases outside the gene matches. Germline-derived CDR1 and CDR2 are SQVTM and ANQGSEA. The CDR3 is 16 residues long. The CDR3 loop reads CSANGGQIATNEKLFF. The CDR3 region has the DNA TGCAGCGCAAACGGGGGACAGATCGCAACTAATGAAAAACTGTTTTTT.

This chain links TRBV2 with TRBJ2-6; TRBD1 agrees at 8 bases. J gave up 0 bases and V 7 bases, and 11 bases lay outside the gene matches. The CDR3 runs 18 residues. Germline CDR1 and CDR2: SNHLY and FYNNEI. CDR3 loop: CASNFRDRLTSGANVLTF. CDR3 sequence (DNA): TGTGCCAGCAACTTCCGGGACAGGCTTACCTCTGGGGCCAACGTCCTGACTTTC.

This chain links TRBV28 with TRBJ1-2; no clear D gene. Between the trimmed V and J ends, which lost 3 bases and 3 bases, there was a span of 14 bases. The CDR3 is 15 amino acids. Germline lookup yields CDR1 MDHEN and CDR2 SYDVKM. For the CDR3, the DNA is TGTGCCAGCAGTTTGGGCCGAGGGCCCTACTATGGCTACACCTTC. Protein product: CASSLGRGPYYGYTF.

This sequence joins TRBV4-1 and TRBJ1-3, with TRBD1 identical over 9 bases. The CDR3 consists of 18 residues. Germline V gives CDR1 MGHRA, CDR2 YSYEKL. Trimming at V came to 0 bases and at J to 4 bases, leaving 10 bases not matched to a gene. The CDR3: CASSQDPQGQGYGNTIYF. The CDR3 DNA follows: TGCGCCAGCAGCCAAGACCCCCAGGGACAGGGATACGGAAACACCATATATTTT.

The CDR3 DNA reads as TGTGCCAGCAGCGCTAGACTGGGCGATGAGCAGTTCTTC. Amino acids: CASSARLGDEQFF. The gene calls are TRBV11-2 and TRBJ2-1; D ambiguous. This CDR3 comprises 13 residues. V lost 5 bases, J lost 8 bases, and 13 bases lay in between. Germline lookup yields CDR1 SGHAT and CDR2 FQNNGV.

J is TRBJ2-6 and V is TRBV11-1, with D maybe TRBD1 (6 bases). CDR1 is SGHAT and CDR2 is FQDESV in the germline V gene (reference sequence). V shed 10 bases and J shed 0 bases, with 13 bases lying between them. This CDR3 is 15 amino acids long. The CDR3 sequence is CATRDTDSGANVLTF. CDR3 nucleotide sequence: TGTGCCACCCGGGACACCGACTCTGGGGCCAACGTCCTGACTTTC.

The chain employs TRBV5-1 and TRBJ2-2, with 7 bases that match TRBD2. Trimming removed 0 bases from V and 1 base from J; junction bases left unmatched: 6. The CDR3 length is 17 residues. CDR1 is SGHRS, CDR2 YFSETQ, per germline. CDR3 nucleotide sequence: TGCGCCAGCAGCTTGGGGCTACTAGCGCTGAACACCGGGGAGCTGTTTTTT. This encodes CASSLGLLALNTGELFF.

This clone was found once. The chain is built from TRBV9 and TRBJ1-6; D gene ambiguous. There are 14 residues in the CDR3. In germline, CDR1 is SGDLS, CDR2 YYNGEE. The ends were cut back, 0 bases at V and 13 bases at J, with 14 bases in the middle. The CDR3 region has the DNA TGTGCCAGCAGCGTAGATGTTGGATTGTCCCCCCTCCACTTT. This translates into CASSVDVGLSPLHF.

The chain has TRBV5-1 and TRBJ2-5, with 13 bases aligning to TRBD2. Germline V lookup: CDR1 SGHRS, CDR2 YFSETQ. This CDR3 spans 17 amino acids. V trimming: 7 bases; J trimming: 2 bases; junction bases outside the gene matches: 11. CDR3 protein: CASATSGGASWQETQYF. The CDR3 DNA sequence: TGCGCCAGCGCAACTAGCGGGGGGGCTTCGTGGCAAGAGACCCAGTACTTC.

CDR3 protein: CASSLSKRGLRINTEAFF. The CDR3 nucleotides read TGTGCCAGCAGTTTATCGAAACGGGGGCTGAGGATAAACACTGAAGCTTTCTTT. The V and J genes are TRBV27 and TRBJ1-1; TRBD1 might be the D (6 bases). CDR3 length: 18 residues. Trimming shortened V by 0 bases and J by 2 bases, and 19 bases separated the two germline ends. Germline V CDR1 and CDR2: MNHEY, SMNVEV (reference sequence).

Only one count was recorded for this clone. CDR3 amino acids: CASSYGQSYGYTF. The CDR3 nucleotides are TGTGCCAGCAGTTACGGTCAGTCTTATGGCTACACCTTC. This chain joins TRBV6-5 and TRBJ1-2; D is undetermined. Trimming took off 2 bases at V and 5 bases at J, with 9 bases between the two ends. Germline CDR1 reads MNHEY; CDR2 reads SVGAGI. This CDR3 is 13 amino acids long.